The 5 T cell receptor beta chains listed next were all sequenced from one sample in a study of shared clonotypes between healthy human individuals. Sequencing was performed with immunoSEQ multiplex PCR; in TCRdb, only in-frame clones are kept and a portion is missing. This sample has around 1,000,000 clones; roughly 80% occur once, and the top ten carry over 0.8%. Sequencing was carried out using memory CD4+ T cells from PBMCs. Stated subset: CD45RA-negative fraction. These receptors came from a man younger than 30 in good health. Some clones in this sample may be carry-over from other donors' samples.

The V call is TRBV7-3, the J call TRBJ2-3; D possibly matches TRBD1 or TRBD2 (5 bases each). In germline, CDR1 is SGHTA, CDR2 FQGTGA. Trimming removed 4 bases at V and 2 bases at J, with 10 bases between. The CDR3 loop spans 14 amino acids. CDR3: CASSSGRITDTQYF. For the CDR3, the DNA is TGTGCCAGCAGCTCGGGACGGATCACAGATACGCAGTATTTT.

The rearrangement uses TRBV5-4 and TRBJ2-3; 8 bases are shared with TRBD1. The V and J ends lost 2 bases and 5 bases, in that order; junction bases with no gene match: 4. Per the germline V gene, CDR1 is SGHNT and CDR2 is YYREEE (reference sequence). The CDR3 extends over 14 amino acids. The CDR3 sequence is CASSFQGAEDTQYF. CDR3 DNA: TGTGCCAGCAGCTTTCAGGGGGCCGAAGATACGCAGTATTTT.

This clone came up a few times. This specimen includes other DNA sequences encoding the same CDR3. The J gene is TRBJ2-5, the V gene TRBV5-1; 8 bases map to TRBD2. Germline values: CDR1 SGHRS, CDR2 YFSETQ. The trim removed 0 bases at V and 5 bases at J, leaving 6 bases unmatched. The CDR3 is 15 residues long. The CDR3 region is CASSLVGTRQETQYF. The CDR3 DNA follows: TGCGCCAGCAGCTTGGTTGGGACTAGACAGGAGACCCAGTACTTC.

This chain joins TRBV28 and TRBJ1-2; D remains unclear. Per the germline V gene, CDR1 is MDHEN and CDR2 is SYDVKM. The CDR3 loop spans 15 amino acids. V was clipped by 4 bases and J by 0 bases, with 12 bases between them. Here the CDR3 DNA reads TGTGCCAGCAGTTCTTCTCTGCCCTCTAACTATGGCTACACCTTC. Amino acids: CASSSSLPSNYGYTF.

The table lists this clone with a count of one. As DNA, the CDR3 is TGTGCCAGCAGCCGTCCCGGGGATAACTATGGCTACACCTTC. Amino acid sequence: CASSRPGDNYGYTF. The rearrangement uses TRBV5-5 and TRBJ1-2; the D is unclear. Trimming removed 4 bases from V and 1 base from J, with 11 bases in between. CDR1 and CDR2 from the germline V gene are SGHKS and YYEKEE (reference sequence). The CDR3 has 14 amino acids.